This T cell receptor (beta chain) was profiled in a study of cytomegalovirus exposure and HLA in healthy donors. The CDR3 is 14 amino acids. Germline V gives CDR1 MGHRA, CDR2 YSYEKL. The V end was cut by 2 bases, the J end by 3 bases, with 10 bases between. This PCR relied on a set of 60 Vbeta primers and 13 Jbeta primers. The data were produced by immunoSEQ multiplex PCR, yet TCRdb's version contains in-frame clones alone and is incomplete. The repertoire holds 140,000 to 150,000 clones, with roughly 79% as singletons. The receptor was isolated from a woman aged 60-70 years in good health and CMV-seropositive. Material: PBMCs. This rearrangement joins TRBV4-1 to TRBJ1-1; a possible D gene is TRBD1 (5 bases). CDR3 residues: CASSQWGDDTEAFF. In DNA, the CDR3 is TGCGCCAGCAGCCAATGGGGGGACGACACTGAAGCTTTCTTT.